A single sample is the source of the 28 T cell receptor beta chains below, sequenced in a study of T cells in Graves' hyperthyroidism and ophthalmopathy. The source material, RNA transcripts, was used to amplify TCR beta CDR3 regions. First-round RT-PCR with HTBI primers amplified the TCR CDR3 region. TCRdb re-called the multiplex PCR reads through MiXCR, storing one row per CDR3 protein. The top ten hold less than 20% of the sample, which has fewer than 600,000 distinct CDR3 sequences, approximately 15% seen once. The sequenced sample consisted of blood. Source of these receptors: a woman under 30 with Graves' hyperthyroidism.

This clonotype was seen at least ten times. The chain recombines TRBV18 with TRBJ2-5, with 8 bases matching TRBD1. Germline V gene data show CDR1 as KGHSH and CDR2 as LQKENI. The CDR3 is 15 residues long. V gave up 2 bases and J gave up 4 bases; unmatched junction bases: 6. The CDR3 spells CASSPSDRDSETQYF. Written as DNA, the CDR3 is TGTGCCAGCTCACCATCGGACAGGGATTCAGAGACCCAGTACTTC.

The chain has TRBV19 and TRBJ2-3; TRBD2 agrees at 9 bases. CDR1 and CDR2 from the germline V gene are LNHDA and SQIVND (reference sequence). The CDR3 has 16 residues. V lost 5 bases to trimming and J lost 1 base; unmatched junction nucleotides: 7. The CDR3 nucleotides read TGTGCCAGTAGTGATCTTAGCGGGAGAGGCACAGATACGCAGTATTTT. Translating gives CASSDLSGRGTDTQYF.

This clonotype was found many times. The chain links TRBV3-1 to TRBJ2-1; 9 bases map to TRBD2. Germline values: CDR1 LGHDT, CDR2 YNNKEL (reference sequence). CDR3 length equals 15 residues. Trimming took 0 bases from V and 6 from J; bases not matched to a gene: 3. CDR3 DNA sequence: TGTGCCAGCAGCCAAGATGCTAGCGGGGCCAATGAGCAGTTCTTC. It yields the protein CASSQDASGANEQFF.

CDR3 sequence: CASSVSSGNTIYF. The DNA for the CDR3 is TGTGCCAGCAGCGTATCCTCTGGAAACACCATATATTTT. The chain couples TRBV9 to TRBJ1-3; the D is unclear. V was clipped by 1 base and J by 0 bases, with 2 bases between them. The CDR3 contains 13 residues. Germline CDR1 reads SGDLS; CDR2 reads YYNGEE. The whole variable domain, filled in from reference TRBV9 and TRBJ1-3, reads DSGVTQTPKHLITATGQRVTLRCSPRSGDLSVYWYQQSLDQGLQFLIQYYNGEERAKGNILERFSAQQFPDLHSELNLSSLELGDSALYFCASSVSSGNTIYFGEGSWLTVV.

This clonotype showed up just a few times. The gene calls are TRBV9 and TRBJ2-1; 8 bases map to TRBD2. Unmatched junction bases numbered 5, after V lost 1 base and J lost 2 bases. CDR1 SGDLS and CDR2 YYNGEE come from the germline V gene. The CDR3 totals 16 residues. For the CDR3, the DNA is TGTGCCAGCAGCGTAAGACTAGCGAAGACCTACAATGAGCAGTTCTTC. It specifies CASSVRLAKTYNEQFF.

This clonotype turned up a few times. The chain couples TRBV20-1 to TRBJ2-3, with 9 bases aligning to TRBD2. The length of the CDR3 is 19 residues. Germline V lookup: CDR1 DFQATT, CDR2 SNEGSKA (reference sequence). V trimming: 2 bases; J trimming: 2 bases; junction bases outside the gene matches: 17. The CDR3 reads CSARSPGLVPSGTTDTQYF. The CDR3 DNA sequence: TGCAGTGCTAGATCCCCGGGACTAGTACCTAGCGGGACCACAGATACGCAGTATTTT.

This clonotype occurred many times. The genes are TRBV11-2 and TRBJ2-1; D gene uncertain. Trimming stripped 2 bases from V and 1 base from J, with 9 bases between. This CDR3 is 15 amino acids long. The germline V gene encodes CDR1 SGHAT and CDR2 FQNNGV. In DNA, the CDR3 is TGTGCCAGCAGCTTATCCCCCCAATCCTACAATGAGCAGTTCTTC. Protein product: CASSLSPQSYNEQFF. Complete variable domain (other parts from reference TRBV11-2 and TRBJ2-1): EAGVAQSPRYKIIEKRQSVAFWCNPISGHATLYWYQQILGQGPKLLIQFQNNGVVDDSQLPKDRFSAERLKGVDSTLKIQPAKLEDSAVYLCASSLSPQSYNEQFFGPGTRLTVL.

The chain recombines TRBV5-1 with TRBJ2-6; TRBD1 is a possible D gene (6 bases). Trimming shortened V by 5 bases and J by 0 bases, and 12 bases separated the two germline ends. From germline, CDR1 is SGHRS and CDR2 YFSETQ. The CDR3 totals 16 residues. This CDR3 is CASRDSDYSGANVLTF. CDR3 sequence (DNA): TGCGCCAGCAGGGACAGCGACTACTCTGGGGCCAACGTCCTGACTTTC.

This clonotype was counted ten times or more. The chain couples TRBV11-2 to TRBJ2-3; D is unclear. The CDR3 runs to 15 residues. The V end was cut by 3 bases, the J end by 3 bases, with 13 bases between. In germline, CDR1 is SGHAT, CDR2 FQNNGV. DNA for the CDR3: TGTGCCAGCAGCTTCCTGCCACAAGGGACAGATACGCAGTATTTT. Translation gives CASSFLPQGTDTQYF.

This clonotype was detected many times. The J gene is TRBJ2-4, the V gene TRBV7-3, with D perhaps TRBD2 (7 bases). Trimming removed 1 base at V and 6 bases at J, with 13 bases between. Per the germline V gene, CDR1 is SGHTA and CDR2 is FQGTGA. This CDR3 comprises 15 residues. The CDR3 loop is CASSLRHREGNIQYF. The CDR3 DNA follows: TGTGCCAGCAGCTTAAGGCACAGGGAGGGAAACATTCAGTACTTC.

There are many counts of this clonotype. The chain links TRBV12-3 or TRBV12-4 to TRBJ2-1, with D unresolved. The CDR3 is 17 residues long. Trimming took off 0 bases at V and 1 base at J, with 13 bases between the two ends. The CDR3 loop reads CASSLALKLVSYNEQFF. The CDR3 DNA sequence: TGTGCCAGCAGTTTAGCGCTAAAGCTAGTTTCCTACAATGAGCAGTTCTTC.

This clonotype was seen at least ten times. In nucleotides, the CDR3 is TGTGCCTCTCGGACTAGCAGCACCGCCAATGAGCAGTTCTTC. This gives the protein CASRTSSTANEQFF. The rearrangement joins TRBV12-3 or TRBV12-4 to TRBJ2-1, with 8 bases identical to TRBD2. This CDR3 is 14 amino acids long. Losses at the gene ends were 11 bases for V and 6 bases for J; bases not matched to a gene: 12.

The V gene is TRBV6-2 or TRBV6-3, the J gene TRBJ1-4; 7 bases map to TRBD1. CDR3 length: 14 residues. Trimming took 6 bases from V and 7 from J; bases not matched to a gene: 8. Germline V gives CDR1 MNHEY, CDR2 SVGEGT. The CDR3 nucleotides are TGTGCCAGCAGAGAGAGGGGGCTGTCTGAAAAACTGTTTTTT. Amino acid sequence: CASRERGLSEKLFF.

A few counts support this clonotype. The chain employs TRBV6-6 and TRBJ1-4, with 7 bases aligning to TRBD1. The CDR3 is 14 amino acids. V dropped 2 bases and J dropped 5; count of bases not matched to a gene: 2. CDR1 is MNHNY and CDR2 is SVGAGI in the germline V gene (reference sequence). The CDR3 sequence: CASSYGTVNEKLFF. CDR3 in DNA: TGTGCCAGCAGTTACGGGACAGTAAATGAAAAACTGTTTTTT.

This clonotype appeared a few times. The CDR3 region has the DNA TGTGCCAGTAGTATAGCCTCCCCTGGGCGGGCTAGCACAGATACGCAGTATTTT. Encoded protein: CASSIASPGRASTDTQYF. The chain couples TRBV19 to TRBJ2-3; possible D gene TRBD2, 5 bases. From germline, CDR1 is LNHDA and CDR2 SQIVND (reference sequence). The CDR3 runs 18 residues. Trimming left V 1 base short and J 0 bases short, with 17 bases between.

V is TRBV20-1 and J is TRBJ2-1; D is possibly TRBD1 (6 bases). This CDR3 has 15 amino acids. Germline CDR1 is DFQATT and CDR2 is SNEGSKA (reference sequence). V was pared by 6 bases and J by 1 base, with 16 bases between. In DNA form, the CDR3 reads TGCAGTGCCTCTTCACAGGGAAGGTCCTACAATGAGCAGTTCTTC. Protein: CSASSQGRSYNEQFF.

This chain connects TRBV18 to TRBJ1-2; 10 bases agree with TRBD1. V lost 6 bases, J lost 3 bases, and 7 bases stayed unmatched. The germline CDR1 and CDR2 sequences are KGHSH and LQKENI. This CDR3 is 15 amino acids long. The CDR3 bases are TGTGCCAGCTCCCCCTTCGGGACAGGGGACTATGGCTACACCTTC. This encodes CASSPFGTGDYGYTF.

The chain carries TRBV19 and TRBJ2-5, with D perhaps TRBD2 (5 bases). The germline CDR1 and CDR2 sequences are LNHDA and SQIVND (reference sequence). V shed 0 bases and J shed 2 bases, with 7 bases lying between them. The CDR3 is 14 amino acids. The CDR3 spells CASSIERGQETQYF. CDR3 DNA sequence: TGTGCCAGTAGTATAGAAAGAGGGCAAGAGACCCAGTACTTC. The whole variable domain, filled in from reference TRBV19 and TRBJ2-5, reads DGGITQSPKYLFRKEGQNVTLSCEQNLNHDAMYWYRQDPGQGLRLIYYSQIVNDFQKGDIAEGYSVSREKKESFPLTVTSAQKNPTAFYLCASSIERGQETQYFGPGTRLLVL.

Worth noting for this clonotype: This may be a read error: a much more frequent sequence differs by one nucleotide. V gene TRBV9 combines with J gene TRBJ2-7; 8 bases align to TRBD2. CDR1 is SGDLS and CDR2 is YYNGEE in the germline V gene. This CDR3 has 13 residues. CDR3 sequence (DNA): TGTGCCACCAGCGTCATGCTAGCGGGCGAGCAGTACTTC. This encodes CATSVMLAGEQYF.

For the CDR3, the DNA is TGTGCCAGCACAACAGGGACTAACACTGAAGCTTTCTTT. Amino acid sequence: CASTTGTNTEAFF. This sequence joins TRBV25-1 and TRBJ1-1; weak D call: TRBD1 (6 bases). This CDR3 has 13 residues. Germline V CDR1 and CDR2: MGHDK, SYGVNS. The V end was cut by 7 bases, the J end by 2 bases, with 11 bases between.

This clonotype was seen a few times. This rearrangement joins TRBV28 to TRBJ2-2; 7 bases fit TRBD1. Germline-derived CDR1 and CDR2 are MDHEN and SYDVKM. The CDR3 is 14 amino acids. J was trimmed by 7 bases and V by 4 bases; bases with no gene match: 6. CDR3 DNA sequence: TGTGCCAGCAGTTGGGACAGTAGGATCGGGGAGCTGTTTTTT. Its protein product is CASSWDSRIGELFF.

The rearrangement uses TRBV11-3 and TRBJ1-3; D is uncertain. The germline CDR1 and CDR2 sequences are SGHNT and YENEEA. The CDR3 sequence is 12 residues long. The V end was cut by 10 bases, the J end by 2 bases, with 9 bases between. CDR3 protein: CAIQNTGNTIYF. The CDR3 bases are TGTGCCATACAGAATACTGGAAACACCATATATTTT.

In its sample, this clonotype was seen many times. The chain recombines TRBV2 with TRBJ1-4; the D is unclear. The CDR3 totals 13 residues. CDR1 and CDR2 (germline): SNHLY, FYNNEI. V was pared by 4 bases and J by 4 bases, with 7 bases between. The CDR3 reads CASSGGNNEKLFF. CDR3 coding DNA: TGTGCCAGCAGTGGGGGTAATAATGAAAAACTGTTTTTT.

This clonotype was recorded a few times. This may stem from a read error, because a much larger clone lies one nucleotide away. This chain connects TRBV10-3 to TRBJ1-1; 8 bases map to TRBD1. This CDR3 has 12 residues. The germline V gene encodes CDR1 ENHRY and CDR2 SYGVKD. CDR3 protein: CTTSQGAAEAFF. CDR3 in DNA: TGTACCACAAGCCAGGGGGCGGCTGAAGCTTTCTTT.

This rearrangement joins TRBV9 to TRBJ2-1; 11 nucleotides line up with TRBD2. The CDR3 totals 17 residues. Germline V CDR1 and CDR2: SGDLS, YYNGEE. The trim removed 2 bases at V and 3 bases at J, leaving 7 bases unmatched. Here the CDR3 reads CASSVSTGTSGYNEQFF. The DNA for the CDR3 is TGTGCCAGCAGCGTCAGCACCGGGACTAGCGGCTACAATGAGCAGTTCTTC.

In this sample, this clonotype turned up many times. The gene calls are TRBV27 and TRBJ1-1; TRBD1 might be the D (5 bases). Trimming left V 7 bases short and J 0 bases short, with 24 bases between. This CDR3 comprises 18 residues. Germline V gene sequence: CDR1 MNHEY, CDR2 SMNVEV (reference sequence). The CDR3 loop reads CASKPTTGRIRLNTEAFF. Written as DNA, the CDR3 is TGTGCCAGCAAACCGACCACGGGACGGATTAGATTGAACACTGAAGCTTTCTTT.

This clonotype was recorded at least ten times. The chain joins TRBV12-3 or TRBV12-4 to TRBJ2-1; 8 nucleotides line up with TRBD2. The CDR3 has 15 amino acids. The V segment lost 2 bases and the J segment 5 bases; nucleotides outside the gene matches: 5. In nucleotides, the CDR3 is TGTGCCAGCAGTTTACGGGAGGGCCAGGACAATGAGCAGTTCTTC. Protein: CASSLREGQDNEQFF.

This clonotype has ten or more counts. The genes are TRBV19 and TRBJ1-4; D is unclear. The CDR3 runs to 13 residues. Germline V gene sequence: CDR1 LNHDA, CDR2 SQIVND (reference sequence). V dropped 10 bases and J dropped 0 bases, with 9 bases sitting between them. CDR3 loop: CATHEATNEKLFF. The CDR3 DNA reads TGTGCCACACACGAGGCAACTAATGAAAAACTGTTTTTT.